The rows below give T cell receptor beta chains drawn from one sample of a study of cytomegalovirus exposure and HLA in healthy donors. Clones were read by immunoSEQ multiplex PCR, and TCRdb kept only the in-frame ones, dropping some. The table lists 99,000 or so clones, more than 65% of them singletons. Sequencing was carried out using PBMCs. Receptors originate from a man aged 35 to 55 in good health and CMV-seropositive. Each CDR3 is given without its conserved first and last residue. The D gene is left open where the match is weak.

>-|TRBJ2-7|TRBV5-6
ASSQGGDEQY
>-|TRBJ1-5|TRBV7-2
ASSSQGSNQPQH
>-|TRBJ1-2|TRBV2
ASSERGWGYGYT
>TRBD2|TRBJ2-1|TRBV2
ASRTSGGISYNEQF
>-|TRBJ2-1|TRBV7-2
ASSPDGSTMYNEQF
>-|TRBJ1-1|TRBV6-6
ASSGRMNTEAF
>-|-|TRBV7-2
ASSLVGQEANEQY
>TRBD1|TRBJ1-1|TRBV9
ASSVETGRAF
>-|TRBJ1-1|TRBV7-3
ASSSDPGTPNTEAF
>TRBD1|TRBJ1-1|TRBV7-2
ASSIRTGGRTEAF
>-|TRBJ2-7|TRBV30
AWRGPIYEQY
>-|TRBJ2-7|TRBV7-9
ATGQLRYEQY
>TRBD1|TRBJ1-1|TRBV12-5
ASGSPDRGRTEAF
>-|TRBJ2-7|TRBV9
ASSEGGTYEQY
>-|TRBJ1-5|TRBV6-5
ASAQGNNQPQH
>-|TRBJ2-1|TRBV4-2
ASSQEILRYNEQF
>TRBD2|TRBJ2-3|TRBV5-1
ASSLVASGTPNKDTQY
>-|TRBJ1-5|TRBV28
ASSTAQQPQH
>TRBD1|TRBJ2-3|TRBV29-1
SVAHDRGTDTQY
>-|TRBJ1-4|TRBV2
ASKSGGATNEKLF
>-|TRBJ2-7|TRBV30
AWMTGWEQY
>-|TRBJ2-7|TRBV7-2
ASSLNPGNDEQY
>-|TRBJ1-2|TRBV5-5
ASSLEVQVGGYT
>-|TRBJ1-6|TRBV2
ASSESRGRNSPLH
>TRBD2|TRBJ2-1|TRBV27
ASSRTSGRAVYNEQF
>-|TRBJ1-3|TRBV28
ASSLWISPQGGAENTIY
>TRBD2|TRBJ2-6|TRBV7-3
ASSLVAGGSLSGANVLT
>-|TRBJ2-3|TRBV9
ASSDNRASAMPDTQY
>TRBD1|TRBJ2-3|TRBV7-2
ASSLAGTGGLDTQY
>-|TRBJ1-2|TRBV6-5
ASSYRDTQRGYT
>-|TRBJ2-5|TRBV11-3
ASSFFSTRRQETQY
>TRBD2|TRBJ2-5|TRBV5-1
ASSFSTSGSVWDQETQY
>TRBD2|TRBJ2-7|TRBV5-1
ASSIEPPPTSGGTYEQY
>TRBD1|TRBJ2-5|TRBV2
ASRLQGQGDQETQY
>-|TRBJ2-5|TRBV4-3
ASSQQGIRNQETQY
>TRBD1|TRBJ1-4|TRBV5-4
ASSFGTGNEKLF
>TRBD2|TRBJ2-2|TRBV7-2
ASSSTSGIGTGELF
>-|TRBJ2-7|TRBV5-1
ASSLAVGLSSYEQY
>-|TRBJ2-5|TRBV7-3
ASSETDQETQY
>TRBD1|TRBJ1-4|TRBV14
ASSGQGGQKLF